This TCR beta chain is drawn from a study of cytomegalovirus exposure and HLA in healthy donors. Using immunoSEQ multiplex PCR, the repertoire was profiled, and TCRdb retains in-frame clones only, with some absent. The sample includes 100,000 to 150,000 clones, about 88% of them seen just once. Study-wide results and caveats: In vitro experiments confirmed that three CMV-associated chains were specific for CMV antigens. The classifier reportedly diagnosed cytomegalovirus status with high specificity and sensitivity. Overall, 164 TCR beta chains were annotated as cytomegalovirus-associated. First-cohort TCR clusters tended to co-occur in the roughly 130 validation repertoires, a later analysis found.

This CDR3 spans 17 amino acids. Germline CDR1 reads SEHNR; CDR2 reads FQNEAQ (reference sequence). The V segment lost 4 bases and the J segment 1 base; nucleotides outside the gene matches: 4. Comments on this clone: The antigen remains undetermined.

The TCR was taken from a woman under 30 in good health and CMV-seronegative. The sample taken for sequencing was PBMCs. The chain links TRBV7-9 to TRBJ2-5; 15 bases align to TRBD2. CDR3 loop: CASSSGTSGGTQETQYF. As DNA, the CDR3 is TGTGCCAGCAGCTCCGGGACTAGCGGGGGGACCCAAGAGACCCAGTACTTC.